The 22 T cell receptor beta chains listed next were all sequenced from one sample in a study of regulatory T cells in long-lasting Graves disease. With iRepertoire HTBI primers and Arm-PCR of CDR3 regions, TCR beta libraries were built. TCRdb re-called the multiplex PCR reads through MiXCR, storing one row per CDR3 protein. The sample carries 420,000 or so distinct CDR3 sequences, about 25% recorded once. This sample's time point: persistent/refractory GD, antithyroid drugs over 5 years with positive TRAb. RNA from PBMCs was the source of the TCR library. The material sequenced was peripheral blood mononuclear cells (PBMCs), taken when the disease was refractory, from a patient treated with antithyroid drugs. These TCRs come from a female donor with Graves disease.

This clonotype was recorded many times. The chain carries TRBV11-2 and TRBJ1-1; maybe TRBD1 (6 bases). Deletions cut 0 bases from V and 6 bases from J, with 11 bases between. Germline V CDR1 and CDR2: SGHAT, FQNNGV. This CDR3 is 14 amino acids long. CDR3 in amino acids: CASSLETGFAEAFF. Here the CDR3 DNA reads TGTGCCAGCAGCTTAGAAACAGGGTTCGCTGAAGCTTTCTTT.

This clonotype was seen at least ten times. CDR3 coding DNA: TGTGCCATCAGTGACAGGGGGAGTGAGGGCTACACCTTC. It codes for CAISDRGSEGYTF. The V call is TRBV10-3, the J call TRBJ1-2; 7 nucleotides line up with TRBD1. The CDR3 totals 13 residues. Trimming at V came to 3 bases and at J to 8 bases, leaving 6 bases not matched to a gene. CDR1 and CDR2 (germline): ENHRY, SYGVKD.

This chain connects TRBV6-9 to TRBJ2-7; TRBD2 aligns across 8 bases. With V trimmed by 3 bases and J by 2 bases, 3 bases remained unmatched. CDR1 MNHGY and CDR2 SVAAGI come from the germline V gene. The CDR3 runs to 14 residues. The chain's CDR3 is CASSYGGGTYEQYF. Here the CDR3 DNA reads TGTGCCAGCAGTTACGGGGGGGGTACCTACGAGCAGTACTTC.

This clonotype showed up just a few times. The gene calls are TRBV9 and TRBJ1-6, with a weak D call TRBD1 (5 bases). The CDR3 spans 14 residues. Trimming cost V 4 bases and J 8 bases, with 13 bases left between them. Germline CDR1 is SGDLS and CDR2 is YYNGEE. CDR3 DNA: TGTGCCAGCAGCAGTCGGCAGGGCGATTCACCCCTCCACTTT. Protein: CASSSRQGDSPLHF.

The CDR3 protein is CASMRASGQGENSPLHF. The CDR3 nucleotides are TGTGCCAGCATGAGAGCTTCTGGGCAGGGCGAAAATTCACCCCTCCACTTT. The chain employs TRBV6-1 and TRBJ1-6; D is possibly TRBD1 (5 bases). The germline V and J ends were trimmed by 7 bases and 7 bases, with 23 bases remaining between them. The CDR3 length is 17 residues. Germline values: CDR1 MNHNS, CDR2 SASEGT.

V usage is TRBV20-1 and J usage is TRBJ1-1, with D tentatively TRBD1 (6 bases). Trimming shortened V by 1 base and J by 0 bases, and 18 bases separated the two germline ends. From germline, CDR1 is DFQATT and CDR2 SNEGSKA (reference sequence). The CDR3 is 17 residues long. CDR3 amino acids: CSARGWGGGGVNTEAFF. Written as DNA, the CDR3 is TGCAGTGCTAGAGGTTGGGGGGGCGGGGGAGTGAACACTGAAGCTTTCTTT.

This clonotype was counted a few times. The chain couples TRBV3-1 to TRBJ2-7; tentative D call: TRBD2 (6 bases). The CDR3 covers 16 residues. V was pared by 0 bases and J by 4 bases, with 16 bases between. Per the germline V gene, CDR1 is LGHDT and CDR2 is YNNKEL (reference sequence). The CDR3 region is CASSQDGGRKIYEQYF. CDR3 coding DNA: TGTGCCAGCAGCCAAGATGGAGGGAGGAAGATTTACGAGCAGTACTTC.

This clonotype was seen at least ten times. The rearrangement links TRBV20-1 to TRBJ2-5; 7 bases agree with TRBD2. Germline CDR1 and CDR2: DFQATT and SNEGSKA (reference sequence). The CDR3 spans 14 residues. J gave up 4 bases and V 3 bases, and 8 bases lay outside the gene matches. The CDR3 protein is CSASGLADIETQYF. The CDR3 DNA sequence: TGCAGTGCTAGCGGCCTAGCGGATATAGAGACCCAGTACTTC.

The rearrangement uses TRBV30 and TRBJ2-4; no firm D call. The DNA matches TRBJ2-1 better at its end, which makes the J call doubtful. In germline, CDR1 is GTSNPN, CDR2 SVGIG (reference sequence). The CDR3 spans 14 residues. The CDR3 DNA reads as TGTGCCTGGAGTGTTTCGTTGGACGGGTATGAGCAGTTCTTC. Translating gives CAWSVSLDGYEQFF.

This clonotype was recorded many times. V and J are TRBV2 and TRBJ1-2; TRBD1 is a possible D gene (5 bases). Trimming took off 3 bases at V and 4 bases at J, with 9 bases between the two ends. Germline loops: CDR1 SNHLY, CDR2 FYNNEI. The CDR3 spans 13 residues. The CDR3 here is CASSEGRAYGYTF. The CDR3 DNA follows: TGTGCCAGCAGTGAGGGCAGGGCCTATGGCTACACCTTC.

The J gene is TRBJ1-1, the V gene TRBV30, with 7 bases matching TRBD1. J lost 6 bases, V lost 3 bases, and 10 bases had no gene match. In germline, CDR1 is GTSNPN, CDR2 SVGIG (reference sequence). The CDR3 totals 14 residues. CDR3 DNA sequence: TGTGCCTGGAGCAGAGAGGGGGCATTTTCTGAAGCTTTCTTT. It translates to CAWSREGAFSEAFF. Full variable domain (missing parts from reference TRBV30 and TRBJ1-1): SQTIHQWPATLVQPVGSPLSLECTVEGTSNPNLYWYRQAAGRGLQLLFYSVGIGQISSEVPQNLSASRPQDRQFILSSKKLLLSDSGFYLCAWSREGAFSEAFFGQGTRLTVV.

This clonotype occurred a few times. A much larger clone is a single base away; this may be a read error. This chain uses TRBV2 with TRBJ2-7; D gene uncertain. Germline-derived CDR1 and CDR2 are SNHLY and FYNNEI. Trimming stripped 5 bases from V and 6 bases from J, with 11 bases between. The CDR3 runs to 12 residues. The CDR3 is CASSSRGCEQYF. CDR3 bases: TGTGCCAGCAGTTCCAGAGGCTGCGAGCAGTACTTC.

This chain links TRBV2 with TRBJ2-1; TRBD1 matches 7 bases. Germline V gene lookup returns CDR1 SNHLY and CDR2 FYNNEI. The CDR3 runs 16 residues. After removal of 9 bases from V and 0 bases from J, the junction contained 11 bases not matched to a gene. The CDR3 nucleotides read TGTGCCAGTCTTTACAGGGGAAATTTCTCCTACAATGAGCAGTTCTTC. This translates into CASLYRGNFSYNEQFF. Together with reference TRBV2 and TRBJ2-1, the CDR3 gives the full variable domain: EPEVTQTPSHQVTQMGQEVILRCVPISNHLYFYWYRQILGQKVEFLVSFYNNEISEKSEIFDDQFSVERPDGSNFTLKIRSTKLEDSAMYFCASLYRGNFSYNEQFFGPGTRLTVL.

This clonotype showed up many times. The V call is TRBV2, the J call TRBJ1-1; TRBD1 matches at 7 bases. Germline trimming cut 10 bases from V and 7 bases from J; bases unmatched to any gene: 9. CDR1 and CDR2 (germline): SNHLY, FYNNEI. The CDR3 length is 12 residues. In DNA form, the CDR3 reads TGTGCCACCGGGACAGAGGGTTATGAAGCTTTCTTT. The encoded protein is CATGTEGYEAFF.

This clonotype was counted many times. V usage is TRBV19 and J usage is TRBJ2-5, with D maybe TRBD2 (6 bases). V was shortened by 4 bases and J by 5 bases, with 11 bases between the two germline ends. Germline CDR1 reads LNHDA; CDR2 reads SQIVND (reference sequence). The CDR3 contains 13 residues. CDR3 DNA sequence: TGTGCCAGTAGTACGACTAGACGGGAGACCCAGTACTTC. Amino acids: CASSTTRRETQYF.

This clonotype was detected many times. CDR3: CASSASSASSYEQYF. The CDR3 nucleotides are TGTGCCAGTAGTGCCTCCAGCGCCAGCTCCTACGAGCAGTACTTC. The V and J genes are TRBV19 and TRBJ2-7; D not resolved. The germline CDR1 and CDR2 sequences are LNHDA and SQIVND (reference sequence). The CDR3 is made up of 15 amino acids. V was trimmed by 5 bases and J by 0 bases, leaving 14 bases between them.

This clonotype was detected many times. The chain has TRBV3-1 and TRBJ1-4; D call uncertain. V was shortened by 0 bases and J by 8 bases, with 4 bases between the two germline ends. Germline loops: CDR1 LGHDT, CDR2 YNNKEL (reference sequence). The CDR3 is 12 amino acids. The CDR3 DNA sequence: TGTGCCAGCAGCCAAGAGGCGGAAAAACTGTTTTTT. This sequence encodes CASSQEAEKLFF.

This chain links TRBV6-5 with TRBJ2-7, with 8 positions matching TRBD2. The J segment lost 6 bases and the V segment lost 2 bases, leaving 12 bases of the junction unmatched. The length of the CDR3 is 16 residues. CDR1 is MNHEY and CDR2 is SVGAGI in the germline V gene. CDR3 loop: CASSYAGGRPGGEQYF. CDR3 in DNA: TGTGCCAGCAGTTACGCTGGCGGGAGGCCGGGCGGCGAGCAGTACTTC.

Concerning this clonotype itself: At one end the junction does not follow the germline gene, possibly because of a read error. V usage is TRBV6-5 and J usage is TRBJ1-4; tentative D call: TRBD1 (6 bases). CDR1 and CDR2 (germline): MNHEY, SVGAGI. The CDR3 is 14 amino acids. The CDR3 sequence: CASSYRGVDEELFF. CDR3 in DNA: TGTGCCAGCAGTTACAGGGGGGTGGATGAAGAACTGTTTTTT.

This clonotype was observed at least ten times. V and J are TRBV6-1 and TRBJ2-5; no definite D call. The CDR3 has 14 residues. CDR1 and CDR2 from the germline V gene are MNHNS and SASEGT. Trimming took 5 bases from V and 1 from J, leaving 11 bases between them. CDR3 in DNA: TGTGCCAGCAGTACGACCGGATCCCAAGAGACCCAGTACTTC. Translated: CASSTTGSQETQYF.

This clonotype was counted at least ten times. In nucleotides, the CDR3 is TGTGCCACCAGTGATTTTGCTAGCGGGAGGGCCTACGCCGGGGAGCTGTTTTTT. The encoded protein is CATSDFASGRAYAGELFF. This sequence joins TRBV24-1 and TRBJ2-2, with 12 bases that match TRBD2. Unmatched junction bases numbered 8, after V lost 1 base and J lost 6 bases. Germline V gene sequence: CDR1 KGHDR, CDR2 SFDVKD. The CDR3 loop spans 18 amino acids.

This clonotype has a handful of counts. This chain's CDR3 is CASSSFRDRGSLDTGELFF. CDR3 in DNA: TGTGCCAGCAGCTCCTTCCGGGACAGGGGATCTTTGGACACCGGGGAGCTGTTTTTT. The chain joins TRBV7-6 to TRBJ2-2, with 10 nucleotides matching TRBD1. Germline trimming cut 4 bases from V and 3 bases from J; bases unmatched to any gene: 14. Germline V gene lookup returns CDR1 SGHVS and CDR2 FNYEAQ. This CDR3 region has 19 residues.